This T cell receptor beta chain was profiled in a study of cytomegalovirus exposure and HLA in healthy donors. The primer mix had 60 Vbeta and 13 Jbeta primers. Sequencing used immunoSEQ multiplex PCR; TCRdb keeps in-frame clones, though not all of them. The repertoire includes around 160,000 clones, roughly three quarters of them detected once, and roughly 7.5% sits in the top ten. CDR1 and CDR2 from the germline V gene are SNHLY and FYNNEI. The trim removed 5 bases at V and 7 bases at J, leaving 12 bases unmatched. The CDR3 is 15 residues long. Study-wide findings and caveats: The study reported that TCR beta sequences accurately predicted HLA-A and HLA-B alleles in most subjects.

This clone was seen more than once but under ten times. Its matching antigen is unknown. This chain uses TRBV2 with TRBJ1-2, with 8 nucleotides matching TRBD1. Material for sequencing was PBMCs. The receptor was isolated from a male donor in good health and CMV-seropositive. CDR3: CASSRYGRGPAGYTF. CDR3 bases: TGTGCCAGCAGTAGATACGGCAGGGGGCCGGCTGGCTACACCTTC.